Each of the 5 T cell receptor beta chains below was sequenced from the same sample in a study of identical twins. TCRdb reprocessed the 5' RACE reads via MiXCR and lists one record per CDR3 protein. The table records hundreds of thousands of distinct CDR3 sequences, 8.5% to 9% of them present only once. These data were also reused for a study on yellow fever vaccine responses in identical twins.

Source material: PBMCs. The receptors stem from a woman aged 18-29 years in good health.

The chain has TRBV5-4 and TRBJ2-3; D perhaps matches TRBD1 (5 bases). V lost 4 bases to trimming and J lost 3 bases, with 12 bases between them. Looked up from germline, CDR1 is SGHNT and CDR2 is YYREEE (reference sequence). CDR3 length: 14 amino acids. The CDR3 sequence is CASSPSAGTDTQYF. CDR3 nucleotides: TGTGCCAGCAGCCCCTCGGCAGGGACAGATACGCAGTATTTT.

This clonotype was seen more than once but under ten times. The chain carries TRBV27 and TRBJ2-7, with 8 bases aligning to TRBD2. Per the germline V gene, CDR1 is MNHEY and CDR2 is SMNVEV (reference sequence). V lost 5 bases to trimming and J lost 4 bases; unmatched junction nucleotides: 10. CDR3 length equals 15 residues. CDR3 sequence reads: CASSPLDGRVYEQYF. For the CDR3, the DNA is TGTGCCAGCAGTCCACTTGACGGGAGGGTGTACGAGCAGTACTTC.

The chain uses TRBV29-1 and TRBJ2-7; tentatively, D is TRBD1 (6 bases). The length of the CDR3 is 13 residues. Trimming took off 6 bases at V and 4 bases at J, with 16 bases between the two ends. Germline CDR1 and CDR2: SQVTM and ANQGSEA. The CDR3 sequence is CSVTTGQGYEQYF. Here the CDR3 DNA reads TGCAGCGTAACGACGGGACAAGGGTACGAGCAGTACTTC.

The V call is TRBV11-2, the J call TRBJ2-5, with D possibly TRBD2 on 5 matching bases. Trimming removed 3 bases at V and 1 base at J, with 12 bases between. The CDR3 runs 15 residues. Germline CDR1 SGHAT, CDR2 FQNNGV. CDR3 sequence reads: CASSLGLGSQETQYF. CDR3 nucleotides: TGTGCCAGCAGCTTGGGGTTGGGGAGCCAAGAGACCCAGTACTTC. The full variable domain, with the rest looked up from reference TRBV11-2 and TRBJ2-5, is EAGVAQSPRYKIIEKRQSVAFWCNPISGHATLYWYQQILGQGPKLLIQFQNNGVVDDSQLPKDRFSAERLKGVDSTLKIQPAKLEDSAVYLCASSLGLGSQETQYFGPGTRLLVL.

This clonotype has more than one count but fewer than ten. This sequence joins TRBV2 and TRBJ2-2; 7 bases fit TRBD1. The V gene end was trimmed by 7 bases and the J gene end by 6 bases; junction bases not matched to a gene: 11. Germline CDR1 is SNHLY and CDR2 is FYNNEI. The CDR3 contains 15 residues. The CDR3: CASTEGKGGPGELFF. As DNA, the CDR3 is TGTGCCAGCACCGAAGGGAAAGGGGGCCCCGGGGAGCTGTTTTTT.